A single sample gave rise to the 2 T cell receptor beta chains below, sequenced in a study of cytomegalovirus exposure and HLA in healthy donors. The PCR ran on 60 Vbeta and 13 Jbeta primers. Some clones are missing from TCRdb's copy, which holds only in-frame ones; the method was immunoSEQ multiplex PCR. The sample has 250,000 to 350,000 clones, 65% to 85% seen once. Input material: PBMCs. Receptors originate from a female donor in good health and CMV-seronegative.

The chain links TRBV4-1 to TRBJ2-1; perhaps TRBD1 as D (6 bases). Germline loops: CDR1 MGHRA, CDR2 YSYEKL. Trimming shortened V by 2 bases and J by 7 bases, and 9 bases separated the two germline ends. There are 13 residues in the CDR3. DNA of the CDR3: TGCGCCAGCAGCCAAAAACAGGGAAATGAGCAGTTCTTC. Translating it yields CASSQKQGNEQFF.

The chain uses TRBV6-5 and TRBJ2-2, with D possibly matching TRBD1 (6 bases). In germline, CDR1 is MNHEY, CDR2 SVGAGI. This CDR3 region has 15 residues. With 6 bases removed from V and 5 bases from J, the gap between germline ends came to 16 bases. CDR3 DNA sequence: TGTGCCAGCAGCCCCGGACAGATCCGTACCGGGGAGCTGTTTTTT. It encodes CASSPGQIRTGELFF.